Below, one T cell receptor (beta chain) is given with its context. Its antigen is currently not known. No much larger clone is present one base from it, and per-base qualities are unavailable. Ficoll-Paque density gradient centrifugation was the method used to isolate PBMCs. This entry is derived from a study of T-cell memory formation after mild COVID-19 (dated by TCRdb to the early 2020s). About the full investigation: TCR sequence clusters from the two donors were found to be largely donor specific. In two donors, T-cell clones that expanded and contracted after mild COVID-19 were tracked by sequencing TCRalpha and TCRbeta repertoires over time. Two young, previously healthy adult volunteers made up the cohort, one male and one female.

Instrument used: Illumina NovaSeq 6000. cDNA libraries for TCRalpha and TCRbeta were prepared by 5'RACE using constant-segment primers, with sample barcodes and unique molecular identifiers added. Trizol reagent was used to extract RNA from every sample. Amplification of the libraries took two PCR steps, and the second step added a second sample barcode plus Illumina TruSeq adapters. Libraries were sequenced on an Illumina NovaSeq with 2 x 150 bp paired-end reads. Processing in the source paper ran as follows. Demultiplexing of reads and collapsing into UMI-guided consensus sequences were performed with migec v1.2.7. With mixcr v2.1.11, UMI consensuses were aligned to TRA and TRB V and J templates and assembled into clonotypes. Clonotypes were classified as expanded or contracted when called significant by both edgeR and NoisET, with noise models trained on biological replicates. For edgeR calls, the cutoffs were a false discovery rate-adjusted p below 0.01 and a log2 fold-change threshold of 1. As an exploratory analysis of dynamics, max-normalized trajectories of the 1000 most abundant clonotypes were examined by PCA with hierarchical clustering. Separately sequenced CD4+ and CD8+ repertoires were used to assign a CD4 or CD8 phenotype to each responding clone. TCRdb took the public reads, trimmed them with fastp at Q25, ran MiXCR for clone calling and kept in-frame beta chains. CDR3 protein sequences are deduplicated, and each keeps its most common genes and DNA. The V and J calls here are based on TCRdb, not the publication. Here the sample has hundreds of thousands of distinct CDR3 sequences; around 27% occur a single time. The top ten constitute less than 15% of the sample.

Paper-wide results and their limitations: From day 15 to 85, contracting clones showed balanced CD4/CD8 phenotypes, whereas a second wave of clones that expanded from day 15 to 37 leaned towards CD4+. SARS-CoV-2 specificity of the second-wave clones peaking on day 37 was not confirmed. Contracting CD4+ clones were located mainly in the CM and EM memory subsets, whereas CD8+ clones were found to be enriched in EMRA. The study covered only two mild cases, and larger cohorts including severe cases with pre-infection samples were considered necessary. Some responding clones were detected in pre-infection memory, suggesting pre-existing cross-reactive memory T cells joined the SARS-CoV-2 response.

CDR1 SGHRS and CDR2 YFSETQ are derived from the germline V gene. Trimming costs V 5 bases and J 3 bases, and their ends lie 15 bases apart. The CDR3 goes from the cysteine to the phenylalanine over 14 residues. Only CDR3 DNA is held: 42 bases, read in frame from base 1. The rearrangement joined TRBV5-1 to TRBJ2-7, with the D segment possibly TRBD1 or TRBD2, each aligning over 5 bases. Material: PBMCs or a T cell subset sorted from them (not recorded which). The sequence was collected from an adult woman who had mild COVID-19 (a few samples of this study predate the infection). The sample titles of this study are shuffled in the database, so cell type and time point are left out; the donor was told from shared clones. The CDR3 is CASRWGLGRYEQYF. The DNA sequence follows: TGCGCCAGCAGGTGGGGGTTAGGGCGCTACGAGCAGTACTTC. The variable domain in full, with residues beyond the CDR3 obtained from the reference TRBV5-1 and TRBJ2-7 genes, is KAGVTQTPRYLIKTRGQQVTLSCSPISGHRSVSWYQQTPGQGLQFLFEYFSETQRNKGNFPGRFSGRQFSNSRSEMNVSTLELGDSALYLCASRWGLGRYEQYFGPGTRLTVT.